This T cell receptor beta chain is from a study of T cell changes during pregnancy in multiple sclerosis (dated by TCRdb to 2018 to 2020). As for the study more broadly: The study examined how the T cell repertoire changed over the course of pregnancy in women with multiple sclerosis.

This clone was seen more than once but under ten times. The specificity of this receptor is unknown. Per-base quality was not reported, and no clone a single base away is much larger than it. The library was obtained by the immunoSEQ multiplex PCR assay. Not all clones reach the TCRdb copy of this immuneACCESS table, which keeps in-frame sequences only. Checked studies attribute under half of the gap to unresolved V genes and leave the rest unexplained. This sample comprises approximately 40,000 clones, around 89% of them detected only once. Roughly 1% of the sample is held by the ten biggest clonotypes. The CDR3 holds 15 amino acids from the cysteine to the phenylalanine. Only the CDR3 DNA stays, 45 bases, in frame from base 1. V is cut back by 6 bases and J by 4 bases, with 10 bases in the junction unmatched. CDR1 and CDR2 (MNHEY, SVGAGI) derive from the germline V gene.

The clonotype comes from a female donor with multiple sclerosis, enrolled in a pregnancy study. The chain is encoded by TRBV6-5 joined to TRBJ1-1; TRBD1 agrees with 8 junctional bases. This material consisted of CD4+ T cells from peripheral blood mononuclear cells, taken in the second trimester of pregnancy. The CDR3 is CASSPSAGGPTEAFF. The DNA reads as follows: TGTGCCAGCAGCCCCTCCGCAGGGGGCCCCACTGAAGCTTTCTTT.